These T cell receptor beta chains were read from a single sample in a study of cytomegalovirus exposure and HLA in healthy donors. Profiled with immunoSEQ multiplex PCR; TCRdb holds only in-frame clones, not every one. This sample has a few hundred thousand clones, with around 90% found just once. The sequencing input was PBMCs. All receptors derive from a woman aged 18-30 years in good health and CMV-seronegative. CDR3s include the opening cysteine and the closing phenylalanine or tryptophan. Fields, in order: J gene, V gene, D gene, clone size, CDR3 DNA, CDR3 protein. A D gene is named only where the DNA matches it firmly. Size is stated for part of the rows, as once, few or many counts, or as a class when the clone is expanded.

j_call: TRBJ2-2; v_call: TRBV7-7; d_call: -; clone_size: -; cdr3_nt: TGTGCCACCACTCCCCCCCCGGGGGGCAACACCGGGGAGCTGTTTTTT; cdr3_aa: CATTPPPGGNTGELFF
j_call: TRBJ1-1; v_call: TRBV5-1; d_call: TRBD1; clone_size: -; cdr3_nt: TGCGCCAGCCTCTTCTTACCGGGACAGGGGATTAGCACTGAAGCTTTCTTT; cdr3_aa: CASLFLPGQGISTEAFF
j_call: TRBJ1-1; v_call: TRBV7-3; d_call: -; clone_size: -; cdr3_nt: TGTGCCAGCAGTTTAACGCCTAAGAACACTGAAGCTTTCTTT; cdr3_aa: CASSLTPKNTEAFF
j_call: TRBJ2-5; v_call: TRBV5-1; d_call: -; clone_size: few; cdr3_nt: TGCGCCAGCAGCCGGAGGGGGCGAGAGACCCAGTACTTC; cdr3_aa: CASSRRGRETQYF
j_call: TRBJ1-3; v_call: TRBV9; d_call: -; clone_size: -; cdr3_nt: TGTGCCAGCAGCGACGGGGATGCTGGAAACACCATATATTTT; cdr3_aa: CASSDGDAGNTIYF
j_call: TRBJ1-2; v_call: TRBV6-5; d_call: TRBD1; clone_size: -; cdr3_nt: TGTGCCAGCAGTTACGGGACAGGGGGCTTGAACTATGGCTACACCTTC; cdr3_aa: CASSYGTGGLNYGYTF
j_call: TRBJ1-6; v_call: TRBV30; d_call: -; clone_size: -; cdr3_nt: TGTGCCTGGAGTGTAAGGGGGTCTCGAATATATAATTCACCCCTCCACTTT; cdr3_aa: CAWSVRGSRIYNSPLHF
j_call: TRBJ2-3; v_call: TRBV2; d_call: -; clone_size: once; cdr3_nt: TGTGCCAGCAGGGGGGCCGCAGATACGCAGTATTTT; cdr3_aa: CASRGAADTQYF
j_call: TRBJ2-1; v_call: TRBV28; d_call: -; clone_size: -; cdr3_nt: TGTGCCAGCAGTTCGTCAAAGTGGCACAATGAGCAGTTCTTC; cdr3_aa: CASSSSKWHNEQFF
j_call: TRBJ1-2; v_call: TRBV7-6; d_call: TRBD1; clone_size: -; cdr3_nt: TGTGCCAGCAGCGGAGAAACAGGGGGCGCGAGTGGCTACACCTTC; cdr3_aa: CASSGETGGASGYTF
j_call: TRBJ1-1; v_call: TRBV6-5; d_call: TRBD1; clone_size: -; cdr3_nt: TGTGCCAGCAGTTCAGGGGGCACTGAAGCTTTCTTT; cdr3_aa: CASSSGGTEAFF